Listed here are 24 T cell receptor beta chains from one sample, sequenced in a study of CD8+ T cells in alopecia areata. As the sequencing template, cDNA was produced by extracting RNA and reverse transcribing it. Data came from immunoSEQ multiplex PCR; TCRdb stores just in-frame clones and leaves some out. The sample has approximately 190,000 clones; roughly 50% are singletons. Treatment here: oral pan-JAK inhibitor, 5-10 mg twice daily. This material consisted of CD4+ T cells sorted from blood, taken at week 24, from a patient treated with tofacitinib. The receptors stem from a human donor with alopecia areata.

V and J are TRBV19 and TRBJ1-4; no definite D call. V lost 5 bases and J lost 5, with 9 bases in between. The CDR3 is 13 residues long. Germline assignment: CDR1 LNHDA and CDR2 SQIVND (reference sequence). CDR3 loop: CASSDAGNEKLFF. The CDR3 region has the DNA TGTGCCAGTAGTGACGCAGGAAATGAAAAACTGTTTTTT.

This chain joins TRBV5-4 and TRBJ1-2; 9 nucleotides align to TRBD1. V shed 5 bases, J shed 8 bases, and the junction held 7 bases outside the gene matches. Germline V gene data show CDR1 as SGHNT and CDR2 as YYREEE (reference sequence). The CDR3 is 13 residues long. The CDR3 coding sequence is TGTGCCAGCAGTGTGGACAGGGGCGGCGGCTACACCTTC. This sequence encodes CASSVDRGGGYTF.

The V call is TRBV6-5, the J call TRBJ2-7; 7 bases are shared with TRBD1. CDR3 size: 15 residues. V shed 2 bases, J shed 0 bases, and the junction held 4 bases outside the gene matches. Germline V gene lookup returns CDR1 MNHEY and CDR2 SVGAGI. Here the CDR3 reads CASSYQDRASYEQYF. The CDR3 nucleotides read TGTGCCAGCAGTTACCAAGACAGGGCCTCCTACGAGCAGTACTTC.

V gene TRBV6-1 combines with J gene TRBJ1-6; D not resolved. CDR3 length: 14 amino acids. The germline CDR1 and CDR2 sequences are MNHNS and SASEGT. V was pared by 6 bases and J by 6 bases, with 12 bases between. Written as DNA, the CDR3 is TGTGCCAGCAGCCGCGGACCACCTAATTCACCCCTCCACTTT. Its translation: CASSRGPPNSPLHF.

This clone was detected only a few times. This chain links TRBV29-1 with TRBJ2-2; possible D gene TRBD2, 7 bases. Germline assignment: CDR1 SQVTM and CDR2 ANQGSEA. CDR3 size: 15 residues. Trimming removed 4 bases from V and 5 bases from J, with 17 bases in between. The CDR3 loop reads CSVVSGAGETGELFF. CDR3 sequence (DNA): TGCAGCGTTGTGAGCGGGGCAGGGGAGACCGGGGAGCTGTTTTTT.

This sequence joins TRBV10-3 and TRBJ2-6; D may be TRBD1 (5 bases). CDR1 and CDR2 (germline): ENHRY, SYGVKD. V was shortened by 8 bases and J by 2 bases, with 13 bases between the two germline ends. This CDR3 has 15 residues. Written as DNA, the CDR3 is TGTGCCATCGCTCCGGCAGGGACTGGGGCCAACGTCCTGACTTTC. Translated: CAIAPAGTGANVLTF.

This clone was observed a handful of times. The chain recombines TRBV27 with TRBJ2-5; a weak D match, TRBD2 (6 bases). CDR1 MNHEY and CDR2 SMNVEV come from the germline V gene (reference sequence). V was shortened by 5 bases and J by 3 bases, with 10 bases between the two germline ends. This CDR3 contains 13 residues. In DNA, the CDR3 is TGTGCCAGCAGTAGGGGCGGGGAAGAGACCCAGTACTTC. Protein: CASSRGGEETQYF.

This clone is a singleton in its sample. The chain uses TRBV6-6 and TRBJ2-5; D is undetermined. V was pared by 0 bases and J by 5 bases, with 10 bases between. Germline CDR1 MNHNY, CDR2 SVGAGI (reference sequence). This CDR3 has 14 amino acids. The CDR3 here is CASSYSRGSETQYF. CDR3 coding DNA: TGTGCCAGCAGTTACTCGCGAGGCTCGGAGACCCAGTACTTC.

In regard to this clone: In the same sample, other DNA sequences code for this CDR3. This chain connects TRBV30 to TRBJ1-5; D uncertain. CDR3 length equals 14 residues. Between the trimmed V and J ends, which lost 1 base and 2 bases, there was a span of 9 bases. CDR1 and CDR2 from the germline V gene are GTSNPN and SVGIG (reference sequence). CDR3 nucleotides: TGTGCCTGGAGTGGAGGGCAGGGCAATCAGCCCCAGCATTTT. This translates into CAWSGGQGNQPQHF.

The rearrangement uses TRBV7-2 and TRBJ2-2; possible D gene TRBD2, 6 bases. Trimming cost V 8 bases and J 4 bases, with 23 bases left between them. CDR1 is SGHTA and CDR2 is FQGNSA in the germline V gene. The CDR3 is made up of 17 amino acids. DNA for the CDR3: TGTGCCAGCGGGAGACTAGTTTCTTGGTGGATCACCGGGGAGCTGTTTTTT. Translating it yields CASGRLVSWWITGELFF.

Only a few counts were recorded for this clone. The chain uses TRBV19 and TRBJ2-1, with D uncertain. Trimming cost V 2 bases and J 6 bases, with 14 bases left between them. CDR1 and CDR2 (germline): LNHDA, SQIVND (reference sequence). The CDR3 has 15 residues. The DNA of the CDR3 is TGTGCCAGTAGTATAATGGTGGTGCAGGCCAATGAGCAGTTCTTC. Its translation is CASSIMVVQANEQFF.

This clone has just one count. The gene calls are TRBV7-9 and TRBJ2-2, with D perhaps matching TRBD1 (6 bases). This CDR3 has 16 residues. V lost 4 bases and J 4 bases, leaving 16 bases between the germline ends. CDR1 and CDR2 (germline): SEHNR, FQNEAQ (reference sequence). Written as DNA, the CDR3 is TGTGCCAGCAGCTCAGGACAGTTAGTAAGCACCGGGGAGCTGTTTTTT. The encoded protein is CASSSGQLVSTGELFF.

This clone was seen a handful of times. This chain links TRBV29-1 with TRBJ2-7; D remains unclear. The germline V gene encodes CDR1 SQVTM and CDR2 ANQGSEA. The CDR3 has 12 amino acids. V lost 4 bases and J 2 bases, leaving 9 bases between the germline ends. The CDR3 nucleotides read TGCAGCGTTGGGCCCTCTCCCTACGAGCAGTACTTC. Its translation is CSVGPSPYEQYF.

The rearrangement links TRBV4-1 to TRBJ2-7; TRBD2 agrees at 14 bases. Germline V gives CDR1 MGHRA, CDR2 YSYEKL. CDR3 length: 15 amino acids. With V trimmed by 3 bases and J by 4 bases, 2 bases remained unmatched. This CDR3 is CASSHGTSGGYEQYF. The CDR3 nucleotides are TGCGCCAGCAGCCACGGGACTAGCGGGGGATACGAGCAGTACTTC.

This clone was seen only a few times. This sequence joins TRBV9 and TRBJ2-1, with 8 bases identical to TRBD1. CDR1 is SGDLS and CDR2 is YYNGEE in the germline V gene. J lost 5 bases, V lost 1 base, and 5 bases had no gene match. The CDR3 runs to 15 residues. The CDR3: CASSVSGQGHNEQFF. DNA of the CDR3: TGTGCCAGCAGCGTATCTGGACAGGGCCACAATGAGCAGTTCTTC.

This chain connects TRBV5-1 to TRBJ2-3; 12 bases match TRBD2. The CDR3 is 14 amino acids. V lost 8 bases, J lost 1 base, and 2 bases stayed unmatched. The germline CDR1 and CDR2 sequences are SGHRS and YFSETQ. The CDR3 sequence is CASRLAGGTDTQYF. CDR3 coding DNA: TGCGCCAGTCGACTAGCGGGGGGCACAGATACGCAGTATTTT.

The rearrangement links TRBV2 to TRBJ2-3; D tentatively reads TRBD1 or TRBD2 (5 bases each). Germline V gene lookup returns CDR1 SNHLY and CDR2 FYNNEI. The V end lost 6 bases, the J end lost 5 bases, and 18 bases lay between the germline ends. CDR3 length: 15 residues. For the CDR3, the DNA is TGTGCCAGCAGCCCCGGGACGGCTATGCGAGATACGCAGTATTTT. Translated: CASSPGTAMRDTQYF. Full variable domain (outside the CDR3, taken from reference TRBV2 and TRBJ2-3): EPEVTQTPSHQVTQMGQEVILRCVPISNHLYFYWYRQILGQKVEFLVSFYNNEISEKSEIFDDQFSVERPDGSNFTLKIRSTKLEDSAMYFCASSPGTAMRDTQYFGPGTRLTVL.

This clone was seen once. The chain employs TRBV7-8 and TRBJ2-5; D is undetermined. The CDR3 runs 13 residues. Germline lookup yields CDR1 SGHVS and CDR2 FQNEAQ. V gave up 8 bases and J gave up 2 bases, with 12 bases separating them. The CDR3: CASSPQIQETQYF. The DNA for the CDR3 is TGTGCCAGCTCCCCCCAAATACAAGAGACCCAGTACTTC.

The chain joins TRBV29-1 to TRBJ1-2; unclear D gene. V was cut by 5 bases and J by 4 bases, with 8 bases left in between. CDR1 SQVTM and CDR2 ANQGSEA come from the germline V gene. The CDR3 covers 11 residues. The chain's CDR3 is CSVRRAYGYTF. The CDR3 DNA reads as TGCAGCGTTCGTAGGGCCTATGGCTACACCTTC.

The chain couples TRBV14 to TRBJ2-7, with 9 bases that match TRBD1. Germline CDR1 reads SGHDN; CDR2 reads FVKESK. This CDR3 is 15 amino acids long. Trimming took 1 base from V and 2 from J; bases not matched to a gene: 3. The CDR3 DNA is TGTGCCAGCAGCCAAGCCGGGACAGGGCCCTACGAGCAGTACTTC. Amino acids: CASSQAGTGPYEQYF.

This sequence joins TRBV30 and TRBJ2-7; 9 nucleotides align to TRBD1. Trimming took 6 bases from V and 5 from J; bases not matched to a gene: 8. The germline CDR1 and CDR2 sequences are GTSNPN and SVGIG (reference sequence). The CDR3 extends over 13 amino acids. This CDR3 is CACQWTGVNEQYF. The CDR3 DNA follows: TGTGCCTGTCAGTGGACAGGGGTCAACGAGCAGTACTTC.

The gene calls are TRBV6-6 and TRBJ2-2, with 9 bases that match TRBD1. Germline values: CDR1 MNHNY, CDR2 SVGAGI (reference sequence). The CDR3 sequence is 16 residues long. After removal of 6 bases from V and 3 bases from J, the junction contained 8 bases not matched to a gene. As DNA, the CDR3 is TGTGCCAGCAGCCCGCACAGGGGGCCCGACACCGGGGAGCTGTTTTTT. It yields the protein CASSPHRGPDTGELFF.

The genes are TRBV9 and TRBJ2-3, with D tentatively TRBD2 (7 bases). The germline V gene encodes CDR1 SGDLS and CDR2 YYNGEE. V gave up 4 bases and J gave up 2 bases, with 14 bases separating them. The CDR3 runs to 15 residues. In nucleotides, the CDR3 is TGTGCCAGCAGCAAAGCGGGACAACACACAGATACGCAGTATTTT. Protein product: CASSKAGQHTDTQYF.

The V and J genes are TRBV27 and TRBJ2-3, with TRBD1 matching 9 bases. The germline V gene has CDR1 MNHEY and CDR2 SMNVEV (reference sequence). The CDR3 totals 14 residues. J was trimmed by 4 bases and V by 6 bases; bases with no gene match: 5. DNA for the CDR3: TGTGCCAGCAGGAGGGACAGGGTACCAGATACGCAGTATTTT. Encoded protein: CASRRDRVPDTQYF.